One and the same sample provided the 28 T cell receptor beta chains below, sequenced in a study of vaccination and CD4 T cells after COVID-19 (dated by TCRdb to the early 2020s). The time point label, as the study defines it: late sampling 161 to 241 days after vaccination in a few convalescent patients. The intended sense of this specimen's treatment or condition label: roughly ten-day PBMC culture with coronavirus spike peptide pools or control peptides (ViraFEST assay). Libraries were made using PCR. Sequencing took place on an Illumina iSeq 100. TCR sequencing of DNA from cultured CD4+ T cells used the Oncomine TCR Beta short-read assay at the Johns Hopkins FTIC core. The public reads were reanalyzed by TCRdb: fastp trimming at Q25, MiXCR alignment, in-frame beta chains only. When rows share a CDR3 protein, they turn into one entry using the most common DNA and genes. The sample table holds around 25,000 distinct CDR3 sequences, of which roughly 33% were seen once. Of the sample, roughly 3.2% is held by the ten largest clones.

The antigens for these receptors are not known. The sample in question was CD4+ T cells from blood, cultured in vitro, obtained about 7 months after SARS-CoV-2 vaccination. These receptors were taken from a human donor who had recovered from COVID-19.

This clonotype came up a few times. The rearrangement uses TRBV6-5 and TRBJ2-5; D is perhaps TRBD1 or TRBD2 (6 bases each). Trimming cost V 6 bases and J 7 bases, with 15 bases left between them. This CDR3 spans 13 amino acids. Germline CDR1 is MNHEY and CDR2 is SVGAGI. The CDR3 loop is CASSYPGGGTQYF. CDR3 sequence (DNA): TGTGCCAGCAGCTACCCCGGAGGGGGGACCCAGTACTTC.

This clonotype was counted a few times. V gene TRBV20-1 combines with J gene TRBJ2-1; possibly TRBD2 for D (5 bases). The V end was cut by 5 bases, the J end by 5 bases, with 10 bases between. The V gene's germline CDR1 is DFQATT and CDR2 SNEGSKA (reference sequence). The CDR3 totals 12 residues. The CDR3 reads CSALVGNNEQFF. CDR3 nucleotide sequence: TGCAGTGCTCTAGTCGGGAACAATGAGCAGTTCTTC.

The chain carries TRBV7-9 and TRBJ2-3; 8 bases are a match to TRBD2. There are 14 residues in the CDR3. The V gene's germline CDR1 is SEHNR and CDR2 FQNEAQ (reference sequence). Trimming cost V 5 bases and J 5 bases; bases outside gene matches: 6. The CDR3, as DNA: TGTGCCAGCAGCCCCGGACTAGCAGAAGATACGCAGTATTTT. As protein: CASSPGLAEDTQYF.

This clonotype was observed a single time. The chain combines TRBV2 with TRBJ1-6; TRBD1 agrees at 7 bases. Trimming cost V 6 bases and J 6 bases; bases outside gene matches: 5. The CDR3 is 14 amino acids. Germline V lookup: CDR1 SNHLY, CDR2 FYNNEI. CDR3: CASREDRPNSPLHF. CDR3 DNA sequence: TGTGCCAGCAGGGAGGACAGGCCTAATTCACCCCTCCACTTT.

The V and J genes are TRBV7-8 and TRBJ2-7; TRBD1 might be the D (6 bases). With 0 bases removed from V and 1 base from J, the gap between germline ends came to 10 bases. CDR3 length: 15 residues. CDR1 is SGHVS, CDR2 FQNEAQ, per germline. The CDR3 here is CASSLAAGVSYEQYF. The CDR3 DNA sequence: TGTGCCAGCAGCTTAGCAGCAGGGGTATCCTACGAGCAGTACTTC.

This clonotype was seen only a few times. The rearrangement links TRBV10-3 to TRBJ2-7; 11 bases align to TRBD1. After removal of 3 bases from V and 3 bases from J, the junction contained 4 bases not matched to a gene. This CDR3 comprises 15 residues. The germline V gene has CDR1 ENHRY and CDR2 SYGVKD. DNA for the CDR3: TGTGCCATCAGTGAATCGGGACAGGGGGTCTACGAGCAGTACTTC. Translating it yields CAISESGQGVYEQYF.

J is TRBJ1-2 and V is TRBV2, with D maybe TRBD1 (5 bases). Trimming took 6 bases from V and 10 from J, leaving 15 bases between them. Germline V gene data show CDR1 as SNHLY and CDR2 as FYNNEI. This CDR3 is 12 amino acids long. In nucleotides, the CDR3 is TGTGCCAGCAGCTGGGGGGGTAGGGACTACACCTTC. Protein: CASSWGGRDYTF. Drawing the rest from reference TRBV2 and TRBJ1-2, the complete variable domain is EPEVTQTPSHQVTQMGQEVILRCVPISNHLYFYWYRQILGQKVEFLVSFYNNEISEKSEIFDDQFSVERPDGSNFTLKIRSTKLEDSAMYFCASSWGGRDYTFGSGTRLTVV.

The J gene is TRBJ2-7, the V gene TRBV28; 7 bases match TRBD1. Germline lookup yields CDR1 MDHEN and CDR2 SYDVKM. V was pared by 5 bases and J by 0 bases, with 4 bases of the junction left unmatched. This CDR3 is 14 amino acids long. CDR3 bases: TGTGCCAGCAGTCCCGGGACAGTCTCCTACGAGCAGTACTTC. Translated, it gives CASSPGTVSYEQYF.

In nucleotides, the CDR3 is TGTGCCAGCAGTTCCCGGGACAGACACCGAATCTACACCTTC. Translating it yields CASSSRDRHRIYTF. The chain uses TRBV6-5 and TRBJ1-2; TRBD1 aligns across 7 bases. V dropped 4 bases and J dropped 10; count of bases not matched to a gene: 12. Germline-derived CDR1 and CDR2 are MNHEY and SVGAGI. CDR3 length: 14 residues.

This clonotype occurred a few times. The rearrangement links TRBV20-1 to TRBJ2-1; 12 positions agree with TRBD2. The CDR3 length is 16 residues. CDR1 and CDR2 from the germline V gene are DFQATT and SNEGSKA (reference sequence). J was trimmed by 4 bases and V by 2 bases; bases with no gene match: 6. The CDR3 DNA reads TGCAGTGCTAGAACGGCTAGCGGGAGGGTTTACAATGAGCAGTTCTTC. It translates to CSARTASGRVYNEQFF.

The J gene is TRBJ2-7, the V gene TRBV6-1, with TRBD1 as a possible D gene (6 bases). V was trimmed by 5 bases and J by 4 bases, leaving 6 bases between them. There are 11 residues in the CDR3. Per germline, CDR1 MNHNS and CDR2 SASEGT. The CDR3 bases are TGTGCCAGCAGTACAGGGTACGAGCAGTACTTC. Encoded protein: CASSTGYEQYF.

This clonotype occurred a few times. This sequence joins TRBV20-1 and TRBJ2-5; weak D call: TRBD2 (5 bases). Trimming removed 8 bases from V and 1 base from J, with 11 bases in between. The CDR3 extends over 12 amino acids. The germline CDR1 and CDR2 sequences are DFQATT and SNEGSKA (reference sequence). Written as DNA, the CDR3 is TGCAGTTCGCGGGTACTCCAAGAGACCCAGTACTTC. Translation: CSSRVLQETQYF.

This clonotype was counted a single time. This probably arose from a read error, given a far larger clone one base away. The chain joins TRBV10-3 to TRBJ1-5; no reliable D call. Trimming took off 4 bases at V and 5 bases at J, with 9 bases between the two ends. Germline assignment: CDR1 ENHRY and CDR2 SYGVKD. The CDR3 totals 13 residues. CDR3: CAISVGLDQPQHF. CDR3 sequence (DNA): TGTGCCATCAGTGTAGGTTTGGATCAGCCCCAGCATTTT.

The CDR3 here is CASSPGSGSMSETQYF. For the CDR3, the DNA is TGTGCCAGCAGTCCTGGGAGCGGGAGTATGTCAGAGACCCAGTACTTC. This chain links TRBV6-2 or TRBV6-3 with TRBJ2-5; 8 bases align to TRBD2. CDR3 length: 16 residues. Unmatched junction bases numbered 12, after V lost 5 bases and J lost 4 bases. CDR1 is MNHEY, CDR2 SVGEGT, per germline.

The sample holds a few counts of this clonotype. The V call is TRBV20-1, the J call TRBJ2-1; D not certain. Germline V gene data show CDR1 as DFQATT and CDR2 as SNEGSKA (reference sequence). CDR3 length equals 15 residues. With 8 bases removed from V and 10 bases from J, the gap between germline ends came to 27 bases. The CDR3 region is CSPDLPQAPAREQFF. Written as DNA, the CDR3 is TGCAGTCCAGATCTCCCACAAGCGCCGGCAAGGGAGCAGTTCTTC.

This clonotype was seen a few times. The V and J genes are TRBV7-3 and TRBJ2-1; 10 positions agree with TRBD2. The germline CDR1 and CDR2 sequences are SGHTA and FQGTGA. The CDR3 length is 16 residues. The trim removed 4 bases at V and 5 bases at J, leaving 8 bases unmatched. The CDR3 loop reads CASSSLAGAGDNEQFF. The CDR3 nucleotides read TGTGCCAGCAGCTCTCTAGCGGGAGCGGGCGACAATGAGCAGTTCTTC.

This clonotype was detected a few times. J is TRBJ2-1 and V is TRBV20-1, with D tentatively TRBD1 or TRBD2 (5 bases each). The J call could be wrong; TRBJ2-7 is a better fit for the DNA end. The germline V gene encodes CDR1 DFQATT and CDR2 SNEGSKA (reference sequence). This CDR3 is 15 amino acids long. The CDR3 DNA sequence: TGCAGTGCTAGATATCCCGGGGCTCCCGAATGGGAGCAGTACTTC. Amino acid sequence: CSARYPGAPEWEQYF.

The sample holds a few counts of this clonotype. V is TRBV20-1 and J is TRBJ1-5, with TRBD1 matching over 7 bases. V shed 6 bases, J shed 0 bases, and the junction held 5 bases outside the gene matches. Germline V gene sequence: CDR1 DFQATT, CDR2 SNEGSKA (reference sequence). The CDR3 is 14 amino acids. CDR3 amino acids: CSALQGSSNQPQHF. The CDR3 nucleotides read TGCAGTGCCTTACAGGGGTCTAGCAATCAGCCCCAGCATTTT.

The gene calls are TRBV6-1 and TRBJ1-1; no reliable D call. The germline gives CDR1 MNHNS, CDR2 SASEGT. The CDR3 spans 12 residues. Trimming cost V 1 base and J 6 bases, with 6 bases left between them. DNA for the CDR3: TGTGCCAGCAGTGAAGTATGGGCTGAAGCTTTCTTT. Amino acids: CASSEVWAEAFF.

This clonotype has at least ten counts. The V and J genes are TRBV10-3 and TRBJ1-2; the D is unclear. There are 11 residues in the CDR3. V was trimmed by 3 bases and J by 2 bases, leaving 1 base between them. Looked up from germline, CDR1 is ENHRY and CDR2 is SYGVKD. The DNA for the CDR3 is TGTGCCATCAGTGACAACTATGGCTACACCTTC. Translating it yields CAISDNYGYTF.

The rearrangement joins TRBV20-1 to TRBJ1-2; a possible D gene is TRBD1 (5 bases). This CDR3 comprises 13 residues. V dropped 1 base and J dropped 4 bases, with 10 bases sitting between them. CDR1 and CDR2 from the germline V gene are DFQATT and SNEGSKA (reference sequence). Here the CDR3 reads CSARVRDGYGYTF. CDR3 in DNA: TGCAGTGCTAGAGTCCGGGACGGCTATGGCTACACCTTC.

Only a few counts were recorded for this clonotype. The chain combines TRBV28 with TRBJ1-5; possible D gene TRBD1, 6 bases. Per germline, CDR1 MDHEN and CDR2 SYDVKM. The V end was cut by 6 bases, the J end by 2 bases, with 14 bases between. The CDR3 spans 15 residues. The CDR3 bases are TGTGCCAGCAGCTCGTTCGAGGGGGGCAATCAGCCCCAGCATTTT. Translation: CASSSFEGGNQPQHF.

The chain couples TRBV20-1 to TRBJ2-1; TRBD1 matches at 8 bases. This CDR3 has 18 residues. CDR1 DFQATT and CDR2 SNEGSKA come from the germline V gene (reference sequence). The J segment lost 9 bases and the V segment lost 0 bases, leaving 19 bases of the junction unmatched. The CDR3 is CSAREIGRGPETDTEQFF. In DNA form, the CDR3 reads TGCAGTGCTAGAGAGATCGGCAGGGGGCCTGAGACTGACACTGAGCAGTTCTTC.

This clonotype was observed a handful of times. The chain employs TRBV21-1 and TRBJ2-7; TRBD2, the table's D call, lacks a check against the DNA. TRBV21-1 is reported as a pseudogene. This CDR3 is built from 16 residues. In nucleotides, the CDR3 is TGTGCCAGCAGCAAGTTCTCGGGCCAAAACCCCTACGAGCAGTACTTC. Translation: CASSKFSGQNPYEQYF.

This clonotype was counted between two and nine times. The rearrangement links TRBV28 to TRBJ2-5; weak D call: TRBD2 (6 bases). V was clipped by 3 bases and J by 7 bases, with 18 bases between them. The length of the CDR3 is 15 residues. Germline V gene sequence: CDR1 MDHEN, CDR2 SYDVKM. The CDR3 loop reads CASSFRGRTLGTQYF. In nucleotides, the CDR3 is TGTGCCAGCAGTTTTCGGGGGAGGACTCTGGGGACCCAGTACTTC.

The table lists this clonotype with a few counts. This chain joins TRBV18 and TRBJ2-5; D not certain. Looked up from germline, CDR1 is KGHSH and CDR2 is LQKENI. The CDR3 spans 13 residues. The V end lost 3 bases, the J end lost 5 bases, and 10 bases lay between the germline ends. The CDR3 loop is CASSPARRETQYF. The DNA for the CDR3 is TGTGCCAGCTCACCGGCACGGCGGGAGACCCAGTACTTC.

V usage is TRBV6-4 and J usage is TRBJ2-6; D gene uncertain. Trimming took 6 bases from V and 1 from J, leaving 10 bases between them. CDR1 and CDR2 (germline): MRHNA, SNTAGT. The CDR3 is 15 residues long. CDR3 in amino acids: CASSEQSSGANVLTF. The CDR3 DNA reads TGTGCCAGCAGCGAACAGAGTTCTGGGGCCAACGTCCTGACTTTC.

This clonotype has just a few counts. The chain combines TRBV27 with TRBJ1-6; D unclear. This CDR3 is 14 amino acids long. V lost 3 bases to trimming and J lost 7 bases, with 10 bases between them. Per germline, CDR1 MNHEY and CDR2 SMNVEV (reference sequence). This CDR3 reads CASSFSQANSPLHF. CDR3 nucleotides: TGTGCCAGCAGTTTTAGTCAGGCCAATTCACCCCTCCACTTT.